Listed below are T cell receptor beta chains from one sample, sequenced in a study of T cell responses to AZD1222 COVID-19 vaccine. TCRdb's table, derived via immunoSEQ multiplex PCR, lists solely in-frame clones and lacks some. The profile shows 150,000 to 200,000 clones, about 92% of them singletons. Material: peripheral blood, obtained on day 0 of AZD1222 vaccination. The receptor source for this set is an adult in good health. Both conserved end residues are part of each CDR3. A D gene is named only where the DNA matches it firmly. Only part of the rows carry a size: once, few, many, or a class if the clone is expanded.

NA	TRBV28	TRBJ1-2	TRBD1	TGTGCCAGCAGTTCGGGACAGGGGTACACTGGCTACACCTTC	CASSSGQGYTGYTF
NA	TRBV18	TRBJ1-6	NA	TGTGCCAGCTCACCCGCGGCAGAGTCCTATAATTCACCCCTCCACTTT	CASSPAAESYNSPLHF
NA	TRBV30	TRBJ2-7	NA	TGTGCCTGGACCCGCCCAGGGAACCACGAGCAGTACTTC	CAWTRPGNHEQYF
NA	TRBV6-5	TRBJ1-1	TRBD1	TGTGCCAGCAGGGACCGACAGGGGGCTCTCATAGCTTTCTTT	CASRDRQGALIAFF
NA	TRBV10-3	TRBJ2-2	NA	TGTGCCATCAGTGCCTTACAGGGAAAGGACACCGGGGAGCTGTTTTTT	CAISALQGKDTGELFF
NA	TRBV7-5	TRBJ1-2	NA	TGTGCCAGAATCCCAGACAGCGGAGATGGCTACACCTTC	CARIPDSGDGYTF
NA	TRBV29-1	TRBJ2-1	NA	TGCAGCGGGAGGCCCCAAAACAATGAGCAGTTCTTC	CSGRPQNNEQFF
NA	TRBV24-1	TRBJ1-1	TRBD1	TGTGCCACCAGTGATAGACGGACAGGGGGGTCCGTTGCTGAAGCTTTCTTT	CATSDRRTGGSVAEAFF
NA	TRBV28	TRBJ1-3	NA	TGTGCCAGCAGTTTATCGGCCAGGGTAGCTGGAAACACCATATATTTT	CASSLSARVAGNTIYF
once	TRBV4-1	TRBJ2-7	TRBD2	TGCGCCAGCAGCAATCAGGGGCGGGAGGTGTCCTACGAGCAGTACTTC	CASSNQGREVSYEQYF
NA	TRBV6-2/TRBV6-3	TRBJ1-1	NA	TGTGCCAGCAGTTATTTTGGACTCCCAAGGGTTGAAGCTTTCTTT	CASSYFGLPRVEAFF
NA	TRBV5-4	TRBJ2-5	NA	TGTGCCAGCAGCCTGGACGGGATGGGGACCCAGTACTTC	CASSLDGMGTQYF
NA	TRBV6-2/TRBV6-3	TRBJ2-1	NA	TGTGCCAGCAGTTACGGTTTCGGTGAGCAGTTCTTC	CASSYGFGEQFF
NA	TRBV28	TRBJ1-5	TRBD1	TGTGCCAGCAGTGGGGTCGACAGGGTCGGAAGCAATCAGCCCCAGCATTTT	CASSGVDRVGSNQPQHF
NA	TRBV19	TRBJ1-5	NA	TGTGCCGGATCCAAGGAGCATAATCAGCCCCAGCATTTT	CAGSKEHNQPQHF
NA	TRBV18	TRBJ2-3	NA	TGTGCCAGCTCACCTGATAACCTAGATACGCAGTATTTT	CASSPDNLDTQYF
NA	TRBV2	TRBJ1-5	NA	TGTGCCAGCAGTGAAGGGTGGGCCCAGCATTTT	CASSEGWAQHF
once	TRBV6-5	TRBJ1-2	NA	TGTGCCAGCAGTTACAGGCCTAACTATGGCTACACCTTC	CASSYRPNYGYTF
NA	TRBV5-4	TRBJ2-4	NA	TGTGCCAGCAGCTATCAGACTGAAAACATTCAGTACTTC	CASSYQTENIQYF
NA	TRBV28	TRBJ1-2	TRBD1	TGTGCCAGCAGTGAACAGGGGGCGTTGGGCTACACCTTC	CASSEQGALGYTF
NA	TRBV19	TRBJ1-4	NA	TGTGCCAGTACCCCGACAGGACGGGCAACTAATGAAAAACTGTTTTTT	CASTPTGRATNEKLFF
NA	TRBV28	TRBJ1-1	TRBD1	TGTGCCAGCAGCTTCCACGGACAGGGGGCTGAAGCTTTCTTT	CASSFHGQGAEAFF
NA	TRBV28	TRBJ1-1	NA	TGTGCCAGCAGATCGATATGGGGGAAGAACACTGAAGCTTTCTTT	CASRSIWGKNTEAFF
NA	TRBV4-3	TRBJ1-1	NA	TGCGCCAGTTCAGAAACGTCGGACACTGAAGCTTTCTTT	CASSETSDTEAFF
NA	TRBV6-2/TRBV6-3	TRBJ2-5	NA	TGTGCCAGCAGTTACTCGGGCCTCGGGGAGACCCAGTACTTC	CASSYSGLGETQYF
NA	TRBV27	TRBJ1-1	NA	TGTGCCAGCAGTTTATCGGAGACGGTTGTAAGCACTGAAGCTTTCTTT	CASSLSETVVSTEAFF
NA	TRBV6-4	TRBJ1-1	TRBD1	TGTGCCAGCAGCCCACGGGACAGGGTAAAGAACACTGAAGCTTTCTTT	CASSPRDRVKNTEAFF
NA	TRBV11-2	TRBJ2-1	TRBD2	TGTGCCAGCAGCTTAGTTGGTAGCGGGGGGTACAATGAGCAGTTCTTC	CASSLVGSGGYNEQFF
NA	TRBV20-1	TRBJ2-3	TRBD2	TGCAGTGCTAGTCCCCTAGCGGGAGATACGCAGTATTTT	CSASPLAGDTQYF
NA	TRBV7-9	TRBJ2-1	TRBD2	TGTGCCAGCAGCGTTACTAGCGGGGGTAACAATGAGCAGTTCTTC	CASSVTSGGNNEQFF
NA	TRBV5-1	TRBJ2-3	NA	TGCGCCAGCAGCTGGAGAGGGTCTAGCACAGATACGCAGTATTTT	CASSWRGSSTDTQYF
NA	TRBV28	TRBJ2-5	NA	TGTGCCAGCAACTCCCCAGCATATCCTGGAGGGACACTTAAAGAGACCCAGTACTTC	CASNSPAYPGGTLKETQYF
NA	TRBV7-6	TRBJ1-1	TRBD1	TGTGCCAGCAGCTCAGGGGGCTTTTCTGCTGAAGCTTTCTTT	CASSSGGFSAEAFF
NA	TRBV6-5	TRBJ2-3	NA	TGTGCCAGCAGGAAGCAGGGCACAGATACGCAGTATTTT	CASRKQGTDTQYF
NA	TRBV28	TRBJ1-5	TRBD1	TGTGCCAGCAGTCCCACCTCCCGGGACAGGGGGCGTCAGCCCCAGCATTTT	CASSPTSRDRGRQPQHF
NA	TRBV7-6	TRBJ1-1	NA	TGTGCCAGCAGCTTAAATACACTGAGGAACACTGAAGCTTTCTTT	CASSLNTLRNTEAFF
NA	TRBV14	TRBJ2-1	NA	TGTGCCAGCAGTCGGACATCCTCCTACAATGAGCAGTTCTTC	CASSRTSSYNEQFF
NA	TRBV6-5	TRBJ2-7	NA	TGTGCCAGCAGTAAGGACAGTTACGAGCAGTACTTC	CASSKDSYEQYF
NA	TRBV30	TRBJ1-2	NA	TGTGCCTGGAGTGTACGATCCGGCTACACCTTC	CAWSVRSGYTF
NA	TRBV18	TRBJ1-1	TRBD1	TGTGCCAGCTCTTGGGACAGGGATGGAACTGAAGCTTTCTTT	CASSWDRDGTEAFF
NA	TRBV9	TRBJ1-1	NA	TGTGCCAGCAGCGTAGGCGCGATGGTGAACACTGAAGCTTTCTTT	CASSVGAMVNTEAFF
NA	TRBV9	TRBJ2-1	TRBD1	TGTGCCAGCAGCCCGGGGACAGTCTTCAATGAGCAGTTCTTC	CASSPGTVFNEQFF
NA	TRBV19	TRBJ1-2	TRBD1	TGTGCCAGTAGTATAGCGCCGGCAGGGGGGACCTATGGCTACACCTTC	CASSIAPAGGTYGYTF
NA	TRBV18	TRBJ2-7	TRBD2	TGTGCCAGCTCACCGAGACTAGCGGGAGCGGCCTACGAGCAGTACTTC	CASSPRLAGAAYEQYF
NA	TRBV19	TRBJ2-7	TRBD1	TGTGCCAGTAACCCCGGACAGGTTGGGGAGCAGTACTTC	CASNPGQVGEQYF
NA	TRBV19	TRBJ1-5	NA	TGTGCCACCAAGCCGAAAAGGAGGGGGGATCAGCCCCAGCATTTT	CATKPKRRGDQPQHF
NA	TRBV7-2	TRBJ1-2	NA	TGTGCCAGCAGCTTAGATGTTCCAGGGGACTATGGCTACACCTTC	CASSLDVPGDYGYTF
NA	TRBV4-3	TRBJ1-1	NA	TGCGCCAGCAGCCAAGTGTGGAAAGCTTTCTTT	CASSQVWKAFF
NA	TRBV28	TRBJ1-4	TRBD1	TGTGCCAGCAGAACCGCAACAGGGGGGGGAGAAAAACTGTTTTTT	CASRTATGGGEKLFF
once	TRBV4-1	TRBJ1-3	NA	TGCGCCAGCAGCCAAGATGGGGCACGGGGGCGATCTTCGGGAAACACCATATATTTT	CASSQDGARGRSSGNTIYF
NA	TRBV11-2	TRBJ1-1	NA	TGTGCCAGCAGCTTAGAACTGGGCACTGAAGCTTTCTTT	CASSLELGTEAFF
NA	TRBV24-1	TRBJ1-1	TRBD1	TGTGCCACCAGTGATTTGCCTGGACAGGGGGCGCTTGATGAAGCTTTCTTT	CATSDLPGQGALDEAFF
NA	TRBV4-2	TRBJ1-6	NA	TGTGCCAGCAGCCTCAGGGTGTATAATTCACCCCTCCACTTT	CASSLRVYNSPLHF
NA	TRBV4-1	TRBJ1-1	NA	TGCGCCAGCAGCCAAGGAAGGTTGAAGGTGAACACTGAAGCTTTCTTT	CASSQGRLKVNTEAFF
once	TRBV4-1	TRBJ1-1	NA	TGCGCCAGCAGCCAAGGAAGGCTAACGGGCCGAGGAGGTGAAGCTTTCTTT	CASSQGRLTGRGGEAFF
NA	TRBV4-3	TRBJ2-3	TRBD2	TGCGCCAGCGGACCGAGGGCTAGCGGGGGGCCCACAGATACGCAGTATTTT	CASGPRASGGPTDTQYF
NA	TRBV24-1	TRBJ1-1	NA	TGTGCCACCAGGGGGACATATGAAGCTTTCTTT	CATRGTYEAFF